The entry below describes one T cell receptor (beta chain). This record belongs to a study of blood T cell repertoires in COVID-19. Study as a whole: Material from acute and convalescent COVID-19 was sourced from the United States, Italy and Spain. Nucleic acid was either cDNA or gDNA, and it came from T cells, B-cell-depleted T cells, or PBMCs.

The CDR3 is made up of 18 amino acids. In the authors' methods: Reference gene primer amplification gave estimated nucleated cell counts. Using immunoSEQ multiplex PCR, the repertoire was profiled, and TCRdb retains in-frame clones only, with some absent. Clone size and V and J calls were adopted from that table, with D and trimming inferred from the DNA. Found here are 65,000 or so clones, around 90% of them singletons; the top ten hold around 10%. The TCR originated in a human donor with acute or convalescent COVID-19. The donor label of this sample is uncertain. Sequencing was carried out using peripheral blood. This chain links TRBV1 with TRBJ1-2. TRBV1 is tagged as a pseudogene. The CDR3 reads CTSSQDRVGRPRRNGYTF. The CDR3 DNA reads TGCACCAGCAGCCAAGATCGGGTAGGGAGGCCCAGGAGGAATGGCTACACCTTC.